This T cell receptor beta chain is drawn from a study of Ad26.COV2.S vaccination and SARS-CoV-2 variants. Turning to the study itself: Of the COV1001 trial arms, the Ad26.COV2.S arm included the donor. Intramuscular Ad26.COV2.S doses were given once or twice, 56 days apart. Study-wide points: Vaccine and placebo recipients had comparable breadth of non-spike TCRs.

The treatment denotes: about 20 received Ad26.COV2.S at low or high dose, single or two shots; a few received placebo; per-sample allocation not given. Sampling happened 63 days after the first vaccine or placebo injection. The protocol was immunoSEQ multiplex PCR, while the TCRdb copy is restricted to in-frame clones and leaves out a portion. The sample lists hundreds of thousands of clones; 85% to 90% were seen once. About this clone itself: Its specificity is not known.

This material consisted of peripheral blood, taken in a trial of Ad26.COV2.S vaccine versus placebo. The clonotype originates from a person between 18 and 65 years old who received the Ad26.COV2.S COVID-19 vaccine or a placebo.

The CDR3 loop reads CASSLEMTGGGYTF. Written as DNA, the CDR3 is TGCGCCAGCAGCTTGGAGATGACAGGGGGCGGCTACACCTTC. The rearrangement uses TRBV5-1 and TRBJ1-2, with 10 bases fitting TRBD1. The CDR3 spans 14 residues. Trimming took 0 bases from V and 8 from J; bases not matched to a gene: 4. Germline CDR1 is SGHRS and CDR2 is YFSETQ.